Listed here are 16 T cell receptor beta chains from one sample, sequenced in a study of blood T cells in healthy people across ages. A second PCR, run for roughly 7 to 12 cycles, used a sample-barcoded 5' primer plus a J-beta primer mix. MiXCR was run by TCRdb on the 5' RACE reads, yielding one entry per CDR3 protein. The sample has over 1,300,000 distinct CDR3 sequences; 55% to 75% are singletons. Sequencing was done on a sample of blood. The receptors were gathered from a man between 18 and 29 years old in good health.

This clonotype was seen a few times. Written as DNA, the CDR3 is TGTGCCAGCAGCCAAGTTTACGGGGGGGCCCACGAGCAGTACTTC. Encoded protein: CASSQVYGGAHEQYF. The chain has TRBV4-2 and TRBJ2-5; 8 nucleotides align to TRBD2. TRBJ2-7 matches the DNA end more closely, so the J call is doubtful. The CDR3 covers 15 residues. Germline V gene sequence: CDR1 LGHNA, CDR2 YNFKEQ.

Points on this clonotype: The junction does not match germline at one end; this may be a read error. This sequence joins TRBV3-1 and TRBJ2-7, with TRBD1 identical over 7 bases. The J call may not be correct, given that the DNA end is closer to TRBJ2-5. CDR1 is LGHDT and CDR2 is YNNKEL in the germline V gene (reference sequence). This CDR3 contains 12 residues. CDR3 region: CASRDSGETQYF. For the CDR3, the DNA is TGCGCCAGCCGGGACAGTGGAGAGACCCAGTACTTC.

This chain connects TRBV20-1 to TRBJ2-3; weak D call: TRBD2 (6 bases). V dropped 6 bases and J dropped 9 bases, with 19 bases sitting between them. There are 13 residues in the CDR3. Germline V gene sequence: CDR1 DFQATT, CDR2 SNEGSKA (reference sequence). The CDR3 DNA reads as TGCAGTGCATCGACTAGTGAGGCGGGGACGCAGTATTTT. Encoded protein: CSASTSEAGTQYF.

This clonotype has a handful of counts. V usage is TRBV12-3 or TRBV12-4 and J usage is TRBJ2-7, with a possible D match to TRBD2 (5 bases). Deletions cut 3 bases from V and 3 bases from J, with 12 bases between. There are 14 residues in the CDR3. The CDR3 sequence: CASSFGGLNYEQYF. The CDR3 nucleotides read TGTGCCAGCAGTTTTGGCGGGCTCAACTACGAGCAGTACTTC.

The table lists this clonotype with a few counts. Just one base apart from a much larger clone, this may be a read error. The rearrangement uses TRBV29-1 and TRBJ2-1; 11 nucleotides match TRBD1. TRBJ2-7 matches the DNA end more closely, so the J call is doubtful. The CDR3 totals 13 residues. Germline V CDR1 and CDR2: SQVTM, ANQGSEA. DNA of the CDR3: TGCAGCGGATGGGGGACAGGGGGTAATGAGCAGTACTTC. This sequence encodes CSGWGTGGNEQYF.

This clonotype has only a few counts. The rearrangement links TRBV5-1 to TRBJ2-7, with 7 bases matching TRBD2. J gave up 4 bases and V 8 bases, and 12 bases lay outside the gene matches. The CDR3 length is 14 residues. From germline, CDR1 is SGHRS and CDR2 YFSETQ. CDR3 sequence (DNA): TGCGCCAGTTCGACCGCGGGACTAAATTACGAGCAGTACTTC. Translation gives CASSTAGLNYEQYF.

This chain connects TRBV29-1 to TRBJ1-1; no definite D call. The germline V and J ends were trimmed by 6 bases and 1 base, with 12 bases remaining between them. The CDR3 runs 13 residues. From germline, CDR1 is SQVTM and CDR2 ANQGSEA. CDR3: CSVPTGENTEAFF. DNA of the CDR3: TGCAGCGTCCCTACTGGGGAGAACACTGAAGCTTTCTTT.

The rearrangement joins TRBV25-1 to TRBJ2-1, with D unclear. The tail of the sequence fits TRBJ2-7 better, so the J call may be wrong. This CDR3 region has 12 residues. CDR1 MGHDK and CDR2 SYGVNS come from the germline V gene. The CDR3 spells CASSEYRSEQYF. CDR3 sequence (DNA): TGTGCCAGCAGTGAATATCGCAGCGAGCAGTACTTC.

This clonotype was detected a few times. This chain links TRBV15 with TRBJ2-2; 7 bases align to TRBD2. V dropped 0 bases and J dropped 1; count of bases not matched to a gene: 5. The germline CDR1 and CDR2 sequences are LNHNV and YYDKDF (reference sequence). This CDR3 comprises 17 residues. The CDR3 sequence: CATSRDRLAENTGELFF. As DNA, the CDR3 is TGTGCCACCAGCAGAGATCGTCTAGCGGAGAACACCGGGGAGCTGTTTTTT.

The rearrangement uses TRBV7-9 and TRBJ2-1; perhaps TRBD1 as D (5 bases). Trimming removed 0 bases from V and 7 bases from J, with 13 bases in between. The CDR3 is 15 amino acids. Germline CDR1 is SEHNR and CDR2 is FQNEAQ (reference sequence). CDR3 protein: CASSLALVGPNEQFF. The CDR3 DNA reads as TGTGCCAGCAGCTTAGCGCTGGTGGGGCCTAATGAGCAGTTCTTC.

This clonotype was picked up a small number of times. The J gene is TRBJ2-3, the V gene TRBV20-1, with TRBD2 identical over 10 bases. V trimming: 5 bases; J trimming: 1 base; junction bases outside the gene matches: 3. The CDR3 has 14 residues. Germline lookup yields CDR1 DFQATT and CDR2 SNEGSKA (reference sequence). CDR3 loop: CSAPLAGGTDTQYF. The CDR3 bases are TGCAGTGCTCCTCTAGCGGGGGGCACAGATACGCAGTATTTT.

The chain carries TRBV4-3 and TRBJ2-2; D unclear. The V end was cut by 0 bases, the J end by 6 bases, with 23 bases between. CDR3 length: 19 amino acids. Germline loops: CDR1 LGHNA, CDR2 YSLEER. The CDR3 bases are TGCGCCAGCAGCCAAGATAATGTTTGGACCCAGGATGACCCCGGGGAGCTGTTTTTT. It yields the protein CASSQDNVWTQDDPGELFF.

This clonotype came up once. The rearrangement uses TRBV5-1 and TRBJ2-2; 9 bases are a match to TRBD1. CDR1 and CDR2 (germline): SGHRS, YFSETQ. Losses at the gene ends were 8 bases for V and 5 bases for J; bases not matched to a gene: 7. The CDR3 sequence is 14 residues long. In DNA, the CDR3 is TGCGCCAGGTGGGGACAGGGAAGGACCGGGGAGCTGTTTTTT. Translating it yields CARWGQGRTGELFF.

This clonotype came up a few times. The CDR3 DNA sequence: TGCAGCCTCAGGGACGGTTACAATGAGCAGTTCTTC. Protein sequence: CSLRDGYNEQFF. The gene calls are TRBV29-1 and TRBJ2-1, with D perhaps being TRBD1 or TRBD2 (5 bases each). Trimming cost V 8 bases and J 4 bases, with 12 bases left between them. The CDR3 loop spans 12 amino acids. Per the germline V gene, CDR1 is SQVTM and CDR2 is ANQGSEA.

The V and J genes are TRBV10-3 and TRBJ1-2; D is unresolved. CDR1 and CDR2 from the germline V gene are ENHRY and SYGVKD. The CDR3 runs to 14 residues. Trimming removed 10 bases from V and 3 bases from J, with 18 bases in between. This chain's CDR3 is CATRIKAGDYGYTF. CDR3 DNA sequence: TGTGCCACCCGAATTAAGGCCGGGGACTATGGCTACACCTTC.

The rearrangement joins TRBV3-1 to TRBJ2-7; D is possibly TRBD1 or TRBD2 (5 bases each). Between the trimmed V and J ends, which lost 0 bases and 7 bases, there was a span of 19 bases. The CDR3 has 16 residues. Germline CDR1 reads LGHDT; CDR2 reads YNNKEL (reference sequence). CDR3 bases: TGTGCCAGCAGCCAAGAAGGACCGGCAGGGACCAATGAGCAGTACTTC. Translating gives CASSQEGPAGTNEQYF.